This T cell receptor beta chain was observed in a study of blood T cell repertoires in COVID-19. Study at large: There were acute and convalescent COVID-19 samples, and they came from the United States, Italy and Spain. Sample material is recorded as cDNA or gDNA derived from T cells, B-cell-depleted T cells, or PBMCs.

Original handling: Quantification of nucleated cells was approximated via reference gene primer amplification. Assay: immunoSEQ multiplex PCR; the TCRdb copy retains only in-frame clones and omits some. That table supplies the V and J calls and clone size; D and trimming were determined from the DNA. The data hold fewer than 200,000 clones, with 76% observed a single time. CDR1 and CDR2 from the germline V gene are SNHLY and FYNNEI. Trimming took 5 bases from V and 7 from J; bases not matched to a gene: 7. The CDR3 consists of 14 residues. The specimen sequenced was peripheral blood. The V and J genes are TRBV2 and TRBJ1-5; TRBD1 matches 8 bases. This TCR came from a woman aged 50 to 65 with active or convalescent COVID-19. CDR3 protein: CASSTDRVGQPQHF. The CDR3 coding sequence is TGTGCCAGCAGTACGGACAGGGTGGGGCAGCCCCAGCATTTT.